The clone carrying this TCR beta chain was counted ten times or more. Building of the TCR beta libraries involved iRepertoire HTBI primers and Arm-PCR of CDR3 regions. TCRdb recomputed calls from the multiplex PCR reads with MiXCR, one row per CDR3 protein. The data contain roughly 320,000 distinct CDR3 sequences, 16% of them singletons. Trimming took off 3 bases at V and 8 bases at J, with 22 bases between the two ends. There are 16 residues in the CDR3. The data are from a study of regulatory T cells in long-lasting Graves disease. Time point defined: newly diagnosed GD, antithyroid drugs for less than 3 months. PBMC RNA was the source of the TCR library. The peripheral blood volume drawn was roughly 8.7 milliliters, and it was collected into EDTA tubes. This sample also appeared in a second study, on T cells in Graves' hyperthyroidism and ophthalmopathy. According to that study: Graves' hyperthyroidism without ophthalmopathy progression within 18 months was termed stable. Hyperthyroidism was newly diagnosed in patients aged 18 to 65 (duration under 2 months). The blood repertoire included most of the expanded thyroid clonotypes above 0.001.

The chain links TRBV12-3 or TRBV12-4 to TRBJ1-1; no firm D call. The receptor's source is a man aged 40-49 years with Graves disease. The sample was peripheral blood mononuclear cells (PBMCs), taken at new diagnosis, from a patient treated with antithyroid drugs. In DNA form, the CDR3 reads TGTGCCAGCAGTTTCTTGCTCTTAGGGTCACGGGGAGAAGCTTTCTTT. Residues: CASSFLLLGSRGEAFF.